This T cell receptor beta chain was identified during a study of OX40 agonist ivuxolimab in advanced cancers. Deletions cut 10 bases from V and 7 bases from J, with 26 bases between. Germline V gives CDR1 SGHRS, CDR2 YFSETQ. This CDR3 comprises 15 residues. TCRdb's copy holds only in-frame clones and misses some; the assay was immunoSEQ multiplex PCR. The sample yields about 110,000 clones, approximately 90% seen once. The sequencing here drew on CD4+ or CD8+ T cells sorted from blood, taken in a trial of the OX40 agonist ivuxolimab. The receptor was isolated from an adult with an advanced solid tumor such as melanoma, head and neck, liver or kidney cancer. The J gene is TRBJ1-1, the V gene TRBV5-1; D is perhaps TRBD1 (5 bases). CDR3 nucleotides: TGCGCCTCTATTAGCGGGGACCGCCAACTTGGTGAAGCTTTCTTT. Its protein product is CASISGDRQLGEAFF.